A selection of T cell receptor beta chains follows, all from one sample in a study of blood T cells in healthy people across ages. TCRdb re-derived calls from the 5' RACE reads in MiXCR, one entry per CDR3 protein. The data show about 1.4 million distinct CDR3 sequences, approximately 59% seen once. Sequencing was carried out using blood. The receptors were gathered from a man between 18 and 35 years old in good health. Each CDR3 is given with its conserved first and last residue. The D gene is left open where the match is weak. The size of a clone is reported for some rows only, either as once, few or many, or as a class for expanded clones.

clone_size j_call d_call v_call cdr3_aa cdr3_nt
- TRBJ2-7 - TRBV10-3 CASSRTRPSYEQYF TGTGCCAGTTCAAGGACAAGGCCCTCCTACGAGCAGTACTTC
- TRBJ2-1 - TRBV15 CATSRDGDFYNEQFF TGTGCCACCAGCAGAGATGGGGACTTCTACAATGAGCAGTTCTTC
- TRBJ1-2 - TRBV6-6 CASSYGDRKVGYTF TGTGCCAGCAGTTATGGGGACCGAAAGGTCGGCTACACCTTC
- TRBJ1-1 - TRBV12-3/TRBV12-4 CASSLAFEGTEAFF TGTGCCAGCAGTTTAGCCTTTGAGGGCACTGAAGCTTTCTTT
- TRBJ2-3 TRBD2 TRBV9 CASSVEGSGATDTQYF TGTGCCAGCAGCGTAGAGGGTAGCGGGGCCACAGATACGCAGTATTTT
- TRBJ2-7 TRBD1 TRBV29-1 CSEKRTGAYNEQYF TGCAGCGAAAAGCGGACAGGGGCTTACAATGAGCAGTACTTC
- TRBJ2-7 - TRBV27 CHPKQHPTYEQYF TGTCATCCTAAACAACACCCGACCTACGAGCAGTACTTC
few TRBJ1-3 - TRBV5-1 CASSLGAGGNTIYF TGCGCCAGCAGCCTGGGGGCAGGGGGAAACACCATATATTTT
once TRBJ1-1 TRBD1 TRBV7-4 CASSIGTAEAFF TGTGCCAGCAGCATAGGGACAGCTGAAGCTTTCTTT
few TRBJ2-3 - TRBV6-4 CASSKEGHLYTQYF TGTGCCAGCAGTAAGGAGGGACACCTTTATACGCAGTATTTT
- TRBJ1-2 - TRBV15 CATSRGDTILYGYTF TGTGCCACCAGCAGAGGAGACACTATCCTCTATGGCTACACCTTC
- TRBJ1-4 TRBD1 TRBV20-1 CSANGGTGFNEKLFF TGCAGTGCAAACGGGGGGACAGGGTTTAATGAAAAACTGTTTTTT
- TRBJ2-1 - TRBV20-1 CSAPVLGFVNEQFF TGCAGTGCCCCGGTTTTGGGCTTCGTCAATGAGCAGTTCTTC
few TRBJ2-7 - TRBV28 CASSLWQPYEQYF TGTGCCAGCAGTTTGTGGCAGCCCTACGAGCAGTACTTC
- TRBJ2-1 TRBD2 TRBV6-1 CASSETASGDFNEQFF TGTGCCAGCAGTGAAACAGCTAGCGGGGATTTCAATGAGCAGTTCTTC
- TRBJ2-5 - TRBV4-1 CASSQVLLVTQYF TGCGCCAGCAGCCAAGTTTTATTAGTGACCCAGTACTTC
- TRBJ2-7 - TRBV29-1 CSVEDGRWQVDEQYF TGCAGCGTTGAAGATGGTCGGTGGCAGGTCGATGAGCAGTACTTC
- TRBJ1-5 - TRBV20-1 CSASQGHGNQPQHF TGCAGTGCTAGCCAGGGACACGGGAATCAGCCCCAGCATTTT
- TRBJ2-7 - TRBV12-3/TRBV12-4 CASSLALVSGYEQYF TGTGCCAGCAGTTTAGCGCTAGTATCTGGCTACGAGCAGTACTTC
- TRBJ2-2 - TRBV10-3 CAISVGSGELFF TGTGCCATCAGTGTTGGCTCCGGGGAGCTGTTTTTT
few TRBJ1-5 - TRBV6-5 CASSRRNSNQPQHF TGTGCCAGCAGCCGACGGAATAGCAATCAGCCCCAGCATTTT
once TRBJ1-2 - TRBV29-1 CSVYPGELTYFNYGYTF TGCAGCGTTTACCCAGGGGAACTTACATATTTTAACTATGGCTACACCTTC
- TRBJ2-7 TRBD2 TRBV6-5 CASSYIAGGHYEQYF TGTGCCAGCAGTTATATAGCGGGAGGCCACTACGAGCAGTACTTC
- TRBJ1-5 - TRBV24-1 CATSGRDSNQPQHF TGTGCCACCAGTGGGAGGGATAGCAATCAGCCCCAGCATTTT
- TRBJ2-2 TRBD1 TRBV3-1 CASSQWTGDTGELFF TGTGCCAGCAGCCAGTGGACAGGGGATACCGGGGAGCTGTTTTTT
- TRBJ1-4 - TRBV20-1 CSARQLRDNGNEKLFF TGCAGTGCTAGACAATTGAGGGACAACGGGAATGAAAAACTGTTTTTT
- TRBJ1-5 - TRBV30 CAWSARVSNQPQHF TGTGCCTGGAGTGCAAGGGTGAGCAATCAGCCCCAGCATTTT
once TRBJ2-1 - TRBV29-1 CSGDGESYNEQFF TGCAGCGGTGACGGAGAATCCTACAATGAGCAGTTCTTC
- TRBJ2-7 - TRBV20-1 CSARDLGSHEQYF TGCAGTGCTAGAGATTTGGGGTCACACGAGCAGTACTTC
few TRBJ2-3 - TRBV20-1 CSATRDTFTDTQYF TGCAGTGCTACAAGGGACACCTTCACAGATACGCAGTATTTT
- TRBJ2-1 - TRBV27 CASWTPKVVRSKRGNEQFF TGTGCCAGTTGGACACCCAAGGTTGTTAGGTCCAAAAGGGGGAATGAGCAGTTCTTC
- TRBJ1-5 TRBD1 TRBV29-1 CSVTTGGGDQPQHF TGCAGCGTTACGACAGGGGGAGGGGATCAGCCCCAGCATTTT
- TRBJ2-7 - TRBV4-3 CASSQSGSATAEQYF TGCGCCAGCAGCCAGTCAGGATCCGCTACCGCCGAGCAGTACTTC
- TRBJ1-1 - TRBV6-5 CASSYIPNRVGTEAFF TGTGCCAGCAGTTACATTCCTAACAGGGTAGGGACTGAAGCTTTCTTT
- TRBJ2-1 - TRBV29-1 CSVRETTTTNEQFF TGCAGCGTGAGGGAAACGACCACCACCAATGAGCAGTTCTTC
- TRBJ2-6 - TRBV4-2 CASSQTGPSGANVLTF TGTGCCAGCAGCCAAACAGGGCCCTCTGGGGCCAACGTCCTGACTTTC
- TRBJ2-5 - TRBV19 CASSINRRGQETQYF TGTGCCAGTAGTATAAACAGGAGAGGCCAAGAGACCCAGTACTTC
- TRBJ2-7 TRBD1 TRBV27 CASSLGATGIDYEQYF TGTGCCAGCAGTTTAGGGGCGACAGGGATTGACTACGAGCAGTACTTT
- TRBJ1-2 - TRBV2 CASSEVARGEDYGYTF TGTGCCAGCAGTGAAGTCGCGCGGGGGGAAGACTATGGCTACACCTTC
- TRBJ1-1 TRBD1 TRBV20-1 CSARQVGQGPEAFF TGCAGTGCTAGACAGGTGGGACAGGGGCCTGAAGCTTTCTTT
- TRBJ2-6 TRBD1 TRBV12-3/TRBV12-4 CASSPRRTGDSGANVLTF TGTGCCAGCAGCCCCCGACGGACAGGTGACTCTGGGGCCAACGTCCTGACTTTC
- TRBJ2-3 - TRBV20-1 CSAPDSSGVTDTQYF TGCAGTGCCCCTGACTCTAGTGGGGTCACAGATACGCAGTATTTT
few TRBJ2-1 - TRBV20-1 CSFRGSSYNEQFF TGCAGTTTCCGGGGGAGTAGCTACAATGAGCAGTTCTTC
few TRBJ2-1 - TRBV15 CATSSSMALQESYNEQFF TGTGCCACCAGCAGTTCGATGGCCCTACAGGAGAGCTACAATGAGCAGTTCTTC
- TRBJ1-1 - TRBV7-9 CASSLGAAQAFF TGTGCCAGCAGCTTAGGGGCAGCTCAAGCTTTCTTT
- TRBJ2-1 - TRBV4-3 CASSQDLAPSLRNEQFF TGCGCCAGCAGCCAAGATCTTGCTCCGTCCCTGAGAAATGAGCAGTTCTTC
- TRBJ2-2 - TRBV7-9 CASRDNTGELFF TGTGCCAGCAGGGATAACACCGGGGAGCTGTTTTTT
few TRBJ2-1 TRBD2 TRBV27 CASSLVLAGGNNEQFF TGTGCCAGCAGTTTAGTACTAGCGGGGGGGAACAATGAGCAGTTCTTC
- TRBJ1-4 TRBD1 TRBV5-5 CASSLEYRGNEKLFF TGTGCCAGCAGCTTGGAATACAGGGGGAATGAAAAACTGTTTTTT